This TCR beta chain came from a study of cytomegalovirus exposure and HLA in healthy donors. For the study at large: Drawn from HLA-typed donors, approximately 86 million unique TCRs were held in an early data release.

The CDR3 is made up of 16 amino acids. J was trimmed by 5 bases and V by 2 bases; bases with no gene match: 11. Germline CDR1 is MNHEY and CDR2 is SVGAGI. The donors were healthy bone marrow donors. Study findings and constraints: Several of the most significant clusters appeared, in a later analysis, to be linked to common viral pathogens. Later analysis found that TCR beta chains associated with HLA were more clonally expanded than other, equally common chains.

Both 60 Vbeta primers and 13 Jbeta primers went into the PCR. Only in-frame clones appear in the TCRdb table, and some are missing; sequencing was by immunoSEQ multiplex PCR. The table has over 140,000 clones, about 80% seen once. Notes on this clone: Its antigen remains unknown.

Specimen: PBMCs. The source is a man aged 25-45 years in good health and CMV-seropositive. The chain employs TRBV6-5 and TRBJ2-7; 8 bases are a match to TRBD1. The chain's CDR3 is CASSYRLGQGAHEQYF. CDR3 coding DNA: TGTGCCAGCAGTTACCGCCTCGGACAGGGTGCGCACGAGCAGTACTTC.